The 4 T cell receptor beta chains below come from one sample, sequenced in a study of human T cells and chemical hapten exposure. TCRdb called the RACE reads again in MiXCR, with one record for every CDR3 protein. The sample yields some 350,000 distinct CDR3 sequences, about 7% seen once. The time point: patch test 1, 2 weeks after DPC sensitization. The treatment is: therapeutic diphenylcyclopropenone sensitization with weekly scalp DPC. Specimen: whole blood, collected in connection with sensitization to the hapten diphenylcyclopropenone (DPC). All receptors come from a woman between 18 and 29 years old with alopecia areata. Some clones in this sample may be carry-over from other donors' samples.

This clonotype has at least ten counts. This chain uses TRBV29-1 with TRBJ1-5, with TRBD1 as a possible D gene (5 bases). CDR1 SQVTM and CDR2 ANQGSEA come from the germline V gene. V lost 4 bases, J lost 2 bases, and 6 bases lay in between. The CDR3 has 12 residues. Here the CDR3 DNA reads TGCAGCGTTGGGGGCGGCAATCAGCCCCAGCATTTT. This codes for CSVGGGNQPQHF.

This rearrangement joins TRBV10-3 to TRBJ2-2; D tentatively fits TRBD1 or TRBD2 (6 bases each). The CDR3 totals 13 residues. Trimming took 11 bases from V and 1 from J, leaving 11 bases between them. Germline V gene sequence: CDR1 ENHRY, CDR2 SYGVKD. Here the CDR3 DNA reads TGTGCCGGGAAGGGGGGGAACACCGGGGAGCTGTTTTTT. Translating gives CAGKGGNTGELFF.

In this sample, this clonotype turned up a few times. The CDR3 is CASQEGGSTDTQYF. In DNA form, the CDR3 reads TGTGCCAGCCAAGAGGGGGGGAGCACAGATACGCAGTATTTT. V gene TRBV6-2 or TRBV6-3 combines with J gene TRBJ2-3; weak D call: TRBD2 (7 bases). V dropped 8 bases and J dropped 0 bases, with 12 bases sitting between them. CDR3 length: 14 residues. The germline V gene has CDR1 MNHEY and CDR2 SVGEGT.

This clonotype was seen ten or more times. The rearrangement links TRBV5-1 to TRBJ2-7; D unclear. The CDR3 consists of 13 residues. Germline CDR1 reads SGHRS; CDR2 reads YFSETQ. With 5 bases removed from V and 2 bases from J, the gap between germline ends came to 11 bases. CDR3 nucleotide sequence: TGCGCCAGCAGTGCCAGTGTCACCTACGAGCAGTACTTC. Translated: CASSASVTYEQYF.